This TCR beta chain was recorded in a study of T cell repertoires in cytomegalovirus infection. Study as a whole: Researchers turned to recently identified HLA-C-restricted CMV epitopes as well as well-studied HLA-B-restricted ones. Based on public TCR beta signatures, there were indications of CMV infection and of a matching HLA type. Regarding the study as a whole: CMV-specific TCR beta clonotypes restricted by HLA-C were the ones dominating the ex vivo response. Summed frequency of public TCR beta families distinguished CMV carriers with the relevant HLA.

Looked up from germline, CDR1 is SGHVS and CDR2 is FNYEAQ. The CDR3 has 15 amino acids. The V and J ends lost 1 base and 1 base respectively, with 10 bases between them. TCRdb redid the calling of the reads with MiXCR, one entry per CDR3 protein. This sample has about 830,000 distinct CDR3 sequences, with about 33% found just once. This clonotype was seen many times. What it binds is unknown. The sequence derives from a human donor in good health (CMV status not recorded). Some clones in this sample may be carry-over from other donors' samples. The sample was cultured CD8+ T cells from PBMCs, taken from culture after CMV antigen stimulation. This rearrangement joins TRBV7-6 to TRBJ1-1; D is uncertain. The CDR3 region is CASSLGEGWNTEAFF. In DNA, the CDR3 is TGTGCCAGCAGCTTAGGAGAAGGGTGGAACACTGAAGCTTTCTTT.